This T cell receptor (beta chain) was documented in a study of cytomegalovirus exposure and HLA in healthy donors. The V gene end was trimmed by 4 bases and the J gene end by 9 bases; junction bases not matched to a gene: 17. CDR3 size: 19 residues. The germline CDR1 and CDR2 sequences are MNHEY and SMNVEV (reference sequence). This clone was seen only a few times. This CDR3 is also generated by other DNA sequences in the sample. Primers for the PCR totalled 60 Vbeta and 13 Jbeta. Generated by immunoSEQ multiplex PCR, the TCRdb table keeps only in-frame clones and is missing some. The table shows 150,000 to 200,000 clones, with less than 80% occurring only once.

This TCR came from a man between 18 and 35 years old in good health and CMV-seronegative. V and J are TRBV27 and TRBJ1-6; TRBD1 agrees at 11 bases. The sample taken for sequencing was PBMCs. The CDR3 region is CASSSLGQGALPPISPLHF. CDR3 nucleotide sequence: TGTGCCAGCAGTTCCCTCGGACAGGGGGCTCTCCCCCCGATTTCACCCCTCCACTTT.